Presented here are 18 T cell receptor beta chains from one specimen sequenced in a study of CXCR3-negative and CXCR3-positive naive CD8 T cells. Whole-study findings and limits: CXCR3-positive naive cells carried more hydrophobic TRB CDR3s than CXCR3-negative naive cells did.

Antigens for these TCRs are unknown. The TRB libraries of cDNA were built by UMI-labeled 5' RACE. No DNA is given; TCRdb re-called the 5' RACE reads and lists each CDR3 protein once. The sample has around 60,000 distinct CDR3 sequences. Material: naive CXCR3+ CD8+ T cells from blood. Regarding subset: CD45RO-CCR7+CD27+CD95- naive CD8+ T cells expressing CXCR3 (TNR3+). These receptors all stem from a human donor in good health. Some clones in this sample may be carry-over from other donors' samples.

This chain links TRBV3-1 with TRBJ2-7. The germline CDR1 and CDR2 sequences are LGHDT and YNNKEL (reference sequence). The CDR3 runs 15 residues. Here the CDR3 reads CASSQTAFTSYEQYF.

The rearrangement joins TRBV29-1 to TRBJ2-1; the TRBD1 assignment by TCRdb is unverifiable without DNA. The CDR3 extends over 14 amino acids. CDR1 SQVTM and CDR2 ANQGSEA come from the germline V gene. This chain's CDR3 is CSVVPGQGANEQFF.

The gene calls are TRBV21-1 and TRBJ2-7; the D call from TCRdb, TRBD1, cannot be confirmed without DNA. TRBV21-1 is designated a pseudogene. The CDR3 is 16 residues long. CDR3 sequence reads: CASSKGDRGYSYEQYF.

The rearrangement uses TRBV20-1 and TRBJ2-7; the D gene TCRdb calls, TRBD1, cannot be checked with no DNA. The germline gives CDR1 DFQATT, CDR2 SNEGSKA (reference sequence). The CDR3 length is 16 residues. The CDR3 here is CSARDPGQGADYEQYF.

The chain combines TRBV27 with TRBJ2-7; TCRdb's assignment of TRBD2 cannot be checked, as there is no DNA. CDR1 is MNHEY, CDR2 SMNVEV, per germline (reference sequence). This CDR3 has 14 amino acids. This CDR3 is CASSFRAGSYEQYF.

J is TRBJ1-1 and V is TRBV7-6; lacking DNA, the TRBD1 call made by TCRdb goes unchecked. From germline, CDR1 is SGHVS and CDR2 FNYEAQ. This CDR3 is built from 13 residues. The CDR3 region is CASSSGQFDEAFF. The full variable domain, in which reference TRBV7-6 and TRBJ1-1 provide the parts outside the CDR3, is GAGVSQSPRYKVTKRGQDVALRCDPISGHVSLYWYRQALGQGPEFLTYFNYEAQQDKSGLPNDRFSAERPEGSISTLTIQRTEQRDSAMYRCASSSGQFDEAFFGQGTRLTVV.

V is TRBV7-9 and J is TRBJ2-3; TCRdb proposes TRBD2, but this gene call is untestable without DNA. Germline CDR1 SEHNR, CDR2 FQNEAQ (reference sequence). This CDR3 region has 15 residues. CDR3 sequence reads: CASSQLAGGQDTQYF.

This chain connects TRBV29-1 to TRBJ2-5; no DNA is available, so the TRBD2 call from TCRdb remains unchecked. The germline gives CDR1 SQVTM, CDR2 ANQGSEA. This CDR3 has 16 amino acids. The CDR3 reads CSVEESASGGAETQYF.

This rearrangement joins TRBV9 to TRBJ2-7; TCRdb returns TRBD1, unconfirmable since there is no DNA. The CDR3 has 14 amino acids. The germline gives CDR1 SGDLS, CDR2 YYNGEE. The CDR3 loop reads CASSHGDSSYEQYF.

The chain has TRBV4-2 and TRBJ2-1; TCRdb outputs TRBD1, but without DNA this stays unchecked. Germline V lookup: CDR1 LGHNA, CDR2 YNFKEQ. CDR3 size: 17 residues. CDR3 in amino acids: CASSHIIGLPRGNEQFF.

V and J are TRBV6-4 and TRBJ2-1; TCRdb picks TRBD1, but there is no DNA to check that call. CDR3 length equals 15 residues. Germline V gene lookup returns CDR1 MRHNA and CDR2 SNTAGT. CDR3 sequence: CASSDGQGGNNEQFF.

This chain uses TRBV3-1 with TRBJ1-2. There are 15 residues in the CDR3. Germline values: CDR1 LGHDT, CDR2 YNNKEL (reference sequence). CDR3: CASSHPTETNYGYTF.

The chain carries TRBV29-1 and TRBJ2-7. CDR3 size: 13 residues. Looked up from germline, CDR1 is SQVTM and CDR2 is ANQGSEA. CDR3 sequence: CSVEVDGSYEQYF.

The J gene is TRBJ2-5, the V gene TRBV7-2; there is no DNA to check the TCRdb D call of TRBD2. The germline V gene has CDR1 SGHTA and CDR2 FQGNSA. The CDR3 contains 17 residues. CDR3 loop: CASSRIRTSGVGETQYF.

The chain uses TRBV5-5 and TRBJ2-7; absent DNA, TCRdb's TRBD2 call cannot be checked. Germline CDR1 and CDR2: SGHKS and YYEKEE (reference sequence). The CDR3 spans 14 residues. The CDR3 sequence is CASSPGTIRYEQYF. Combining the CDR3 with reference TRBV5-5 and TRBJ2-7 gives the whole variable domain DAGVTQSPTHLIKTRGQQVTLRCSPISGHKSVSWYQQVLGQGPQFIFQYYEKEERGRGNFPDRFSARQFPNYSSELNVNALLLGDSALYLCASSPGTIRYEQYFGPGTRLTVT.

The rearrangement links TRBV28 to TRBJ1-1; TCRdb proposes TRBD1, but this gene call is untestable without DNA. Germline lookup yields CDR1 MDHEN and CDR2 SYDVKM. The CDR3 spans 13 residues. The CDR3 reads CASTGLGQLEAFF.

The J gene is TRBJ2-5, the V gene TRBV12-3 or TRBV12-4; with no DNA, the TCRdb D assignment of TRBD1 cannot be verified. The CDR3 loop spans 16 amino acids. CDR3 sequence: CASSPGFGHLKETQYF.

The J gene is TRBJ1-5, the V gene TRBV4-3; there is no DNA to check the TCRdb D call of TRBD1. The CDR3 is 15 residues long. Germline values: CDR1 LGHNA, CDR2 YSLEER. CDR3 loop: CASSYRQGSNQPQHF.